These 20 T cell receptor beta chains were sequenced from one sample in a study of Ad26.COV2.S vaccination and SARS-CoV-2 variants. Treatment here: some 20 received Ad26.COV2.S at low or high dose, single or two shots; about 5 received placebo; per-sample allocation not given. Samples analyzed were those drawn on day 63 after the first vaccine or placebo injection. Profiled with immunoSEQ multiplex PCR; TCRdb holds only in-frame clones, not every one. The profile shows some 290,000 clones, 85% to 90% of them singletons. The source material was peripheral blood, sampled in a trial of Ad26.COV2.S vaccine versus placebo. Source of these receptors: a person aged 18-60 years who received the Ad26.COV2.S COVID-19 vaccine or a placebo.

V gene TRBV6-4 combines with J gene TRBJ1-3; the D is unclear. V lost 5 bases and J 2 bases, leaving 13 bases between the germline ends. The CDR3 runs to 15 residues. Per the germline V gene, CDR1 is MRHNA and CDR2 is SNTAGT. CDR3 sequence (DNA): TGTGCCAGCAGTCCACACGGTGGGACTGGAAACACCATATATTTT. It yields the protein CASSPHGGTGNTIYF.

The chain links TRBV4-1 to TRBJ2-7; 7 bases are shared with TRBD1. CDR1 is MGHRA and CDR2 is YSYEKL in the germline V gene. This CDR3 region has 15 residues. With 0 bases clipped from V and 4 bases from J, the junction kept 6 bases outside the gene matches. CDR3 amino acids: CASSQDTGQIYEQYF. The CDR3 nucleotides are TGCGCCAGCAGCCAAGATACGGGACAGATTTACGAGCAGTACTTC.

This chain connects TRBV6-2 or TRBV6-3 to TRBJ2-7, with D maybe TRBD2 (5 bases). Between the trimmed V and J ends, which lost 7 bases and 0 bases, there was a span of 16 bases. The CDR3 runs to 15 residues. The V gene's germline CDR1 is MNHEY and CDR2 SVGEGT. The chain's CDR3 is CASTPAEVTSYEQYF. CDR3 bases: TGTGCCAGCACCCCGGCGGAGGTGACCTCCTACGAGCAGTACTTC.

The chain combines TRBV12-3 or TRBV12-4 with TRBJ1-3; D not resolved. The CDR3 is 12 residues long. Trimming removed 10 bases at V and 4 bases at J, with 11 bases between. The DNA for the CDR3 is TGTGCCACCGGACGCGGAGGAAACACCATATATTTT. The encoded protein is CATGRGGNTIYF.

On this clone: One end of the junction is discordant with germline, which a read error may explain. The V call is TRBV18, the J call TRBJ2-1; D unclear. Germline CDR1 and CDR2: KGHSH and LQKENI. The CDR3 length is 12 residues. CDR3 region: CASSPPGPHGVF. Written as DNA, the CDR3 is TGTGCCAGCTCACCACCAGGTCCCCATGGAGTCTTC.

The genes are TRBV30 and TRBJ1-5, with D perhaps matching TRBD1 (5 bases). V was cut by 0 bases and J by 4 bases, with 10 bases left in between. This CDR3 comprises 14 residues. From germline, CDR1 is GTSNPN and CDR2 SVGIG (reference sequence). CDR3 residues: CAWSVQGGNQPQHF. In DNA, the CDR3 is TGTGCCTGGAGTGTCCAGGGAGGAAATCAGCCCCAGCATTTT.

Regarding this clone: Sequence at one end of the junction differs from germline and may be a read error. The genes are TRBV5-1 and TRBJ2-4; TRBD1 aligns across 7 bases. Germline values: CDR1 SGHRS, CDR2 YFSETQ. This CDR3 comprises 11 residues. Here the CDR3 reads CASSIGQVQYF. The CDR3 region has the DNA TGCGCCAGCAGCATTGGACAGGTTCAATACTTC.

The chain combines TRBV4-3 with TRBJ2-7; D could derive from TRBD1 or TRBD2 (5 bases each). CDR3 length equals 14 residues. V lost 4 bases, J lost 7 bases, and 17 bases lay in between. Germline values: CDR1 LGHNA, CDR2 YSLEER. Here the CDR3 reads CASSRGRRLGEQYF. CDR3 in DNA: TGCGCCAGCAGCCGGGGACGTCGTCTGGGTGAGCAGTACTTC.

CDR3: CASSKTAYEQYF. CDR3 DNA sequence: TGTGCCAGCAGCAAGACAGCCTACGAGCAGTACTTC. The chain has TRBV7-2 and TRBJ2-7; perhaps TRBD1 as D (5 bases). This CDR3 is built from 12 residues. Germline V CDR1 and CDR2: SGHTA, FQGNSA. Trimming took 5 bases from V and 2 from J, leaving 7 bases between them.

On this clone itself: The same CDR3 also results from other DNA sequences found in this sample. The chain has TRBV5-1 and TRBJ2-1; possible D gene TRBD1, 5 bases. V was shortened by 5 bases and J by 1 base, with 10 bases between the two germline ends. This CDR3 is built from 14 residues. The germline V gene encodes CDR1 SGHRS and CDR2 YFSETQ. CDR3 region: CASSLGQSYNEQFF. CDR3 nucleotides: TGCGCCAGCAGTCTGGGGCAATCCTACAATGAGCAGTTCTTC.

A few counts support this clone. The gene calls are TRBV3-1 (or the pseudogene TRBV3-2) and TRBJ1-1; D possibly corresponds to TRBD1 (5 bases). CDR3 length: 13 amino acids. Germline lookup yields CDR1 LGHDT and CDR2 YNNKEL (reference sequence). V lost 5 bases, J lost 5 bases, and 12 bases lay in between. DNA for the CDR3: TGTGCCAGCAGCAGAATGAGGGGAACTGAAGCTTTCTTT. This sequence encodes CASSRMRGTEAFF.

This chain connects TRBV10-3 to TRBJ1-3, with a tentative D call TRBD1 (5 bases). In germline, CDR1 is ENHRY, CDR2 SYGVKD. Trimming removed 0 bases from V and 0 bases from J, with 9 bases in between. The CDR3 covers 16 residues. CDR3 sequence: CAISESVRVSGNTIYF. The CDR3, as DNA: TGTGCCATCAGTGAGTCGGTCAGGGTCTCTGGAAACACCATATATTTT.

The rearrangement links TRBV29-1 to TRBJ1-4; a possible D gene is TRBD1 (6 bases). The CDR3 totals 12 residues. Germline assignment: CDR1 SQVTM and CDR2 ANQGSEA. V lost 7 bases and J lost 5, with 11 bases in between. CDR3 in DNA: TGCAGCGAGGGGGGTGACAATGAAAAACTGTTTTTT. Amino acid sequence: CSEGGDNEKLFF.

The chain recombines TRBV5-1 with TRBJ2-7; the D is unclear. The germline V gene encodes CDR1 SGHRS and CDR2 YFSETQ. This CDR3 comprises 15 residues. The V and J ends lost 1 base and 3 bases respectively, with 14 bases between them. This CDR3 reads CASSLQPGRNYEQYF. DNA for the CDR3: TGCGCCAGCAGCTTGCAGCCCGGTAGAAACTACGAGCAGTACTTC.

In the case of this clone: This sample includes further DNA sequences coding for the same CDR3. The chain has TRBV4-3 and TRBJ2-1; 10 positions agree with TRBD2. The junction had 8 bases not matched to a gene; V was cut back by 2 bases and J by 10 bases. This CDR3 comprises 15 residues. CDR1 and CDR2 (germline): LGHNA, YSLEER. The CDR3 nucleotides are TGCGCCAGCAGCCAAACACTAGCGGGGCGACCCGAGCAGTTCTTC. It translates to CASSQTLAGRPEQFF.

As regards this clone: Other DNA sequences from this sample encode an identical CDR3 as well. The chain employs TRBV9 and TRBJ2-3; no clear D gene. Germline V lookup: CDR1 SGDLS, CDR2 YYNGEE. The CDR3 length is 13 residues. V was cut by 1 base and J by 1 base, with 4 bases left in between. As DNA, the CDR3 is TGTGCCAGCAGCGTAAGCGGCACAGATACGCAGTATTTT. Translation gives CASSVSGTDTQYF.

The chain joins TRBV5-1 to TRBJ1-1; no reliable D call. The CDR3 contains 15 residues. Germline values: CDR1 SGHRS, CDR2 YFSETQ. V gave up 0 bases and J gave up 2 bases, with 11 bases separating them. The CDR3 nucleotides are TGCGCCAGCAGCTTGGGACGGATCCCCAACACTGAAGCTTTCTTT. This codes for CASSLGRIPNTEAFF.

The rearrangement links TRBV6-2 or TRBV6-3 to TRBJ1-1; D ambiguous. CDR1 is MNHEY and CDR2 is SVGEGT in the germline V gene. This CDR3 spans 14 amino acids. Trimming took off 2 bases at V and 2 bases at J, with 9 bases between the two ends. The CDR3 DNA reads as TGTGCCAGCAGTTACCCCCCGGCAAACACTGAAGCTTTCTTT. This gives the protein CASSYPPANTEAFF.

CDR3 DNA: TGTGCCAGCAGCTACGACGGTGGGGGAACTGAAGCTTTCTTT. It codes for CASSYDGGGTEAFF. The chain employs TRBV7-2 and TRBJ1-1, with a possible D match to TRBD1 (5 bases). Trimming cost V 4 bases and J 5 bases, with 14 bases left between them. Germline assignment: CDR1 SGHTA and CDR2 FQGNSA. The CDR3 has 14 residues.

The rearrangement links TRBV11-2 to TRBJ2-3; 12 positions agree with TRBD2. V lost 5 bases to trimming and J lost 3 bases; unmatched junction nucleotides: 9. CDR3 length equals 17 residues. Germline CDR1 SGHAT, CDR2 FQNNGV. In DNA form, the CDR3 reads TGTGCCAGCAGCCTAGGACTAGCGGGGAGTGGGACAGATACGCAGTATTTT. Its translation is CASSLGLAGSGTDTQYF.